This T cell receptor (beta chain) was retrieved from a study of T cells expressing NK-cell markers. TCRdb reprocessed the 5' RACE reads and keeps a single row for each CDR3 protein, giving no DNA. Recorded for this sample: more than 400,000 distinct CDR3 sequences. This CDR3 region has 13 residues. Germline V CDR1 and CDR2: SQVTM, ANQGSEA. Findings and limits, study-wide: Among several donors, these clonotypes also ranked first in the CD3+CD56-NKG2C+ fraction.

In regard to this clonotype: Its specificity is unknown.

V and J are TRBV29-1 and TRBJ2-3. Input material: blood T cells: a sorted CD56 or NKG2C T cell subset, CD4+ or CD8+ T cells, or bulk PBMC T cells (not recorded which). The clonotype was recovered from a woman aged 18 to 75 in good health. CDR3 sequence: CSVRRTSTDTQYF.